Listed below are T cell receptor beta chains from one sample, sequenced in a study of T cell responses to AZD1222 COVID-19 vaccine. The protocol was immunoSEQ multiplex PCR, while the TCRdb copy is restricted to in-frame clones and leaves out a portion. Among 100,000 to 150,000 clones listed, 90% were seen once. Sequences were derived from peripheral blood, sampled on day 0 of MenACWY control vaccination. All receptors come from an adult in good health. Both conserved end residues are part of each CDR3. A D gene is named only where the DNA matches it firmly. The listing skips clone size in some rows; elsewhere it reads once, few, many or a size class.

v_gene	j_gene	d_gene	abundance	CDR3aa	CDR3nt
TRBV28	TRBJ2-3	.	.	CASSFPAEGVDTQYF	TGTGCCAGCAGTTTCCCAGCGGAAGGTGTAGATACGCAGTATTTT
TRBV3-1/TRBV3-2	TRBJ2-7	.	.	CASRSTAGYEQYF	TGTGCCAGTAGGAGCACAGCGGGCTACGAGCAGTACTTC
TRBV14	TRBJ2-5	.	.	CASRHRETQYF	TGTGCCAGCAGACACAGGGAGACCCAGTACTTC
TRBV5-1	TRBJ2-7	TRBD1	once	CASSLGTGVSYEQYF	TGCGCCAGCAGCTTGGGGACAGGAGTCTCCTACGAGCAGTACTTC
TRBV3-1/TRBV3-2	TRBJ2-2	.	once	CASSQFTRGRLNTGELFF	TGTGCCAGCAGCCAATTCACACGGGGAAGGTTGAACACCGGGGAGCTGTTTTTT
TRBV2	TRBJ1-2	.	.	CASGVTMDGYTF	TGTGCCTCGGGGGTGACTATGGATGGCTACACCTTC
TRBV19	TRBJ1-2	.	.	CASSTSGGYTF	TGTGCCAGTAGTACCAGTGGGGGCTACACCTTC
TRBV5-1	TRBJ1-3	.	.	CASSFSGSGNTIYF	TGCGCCAGCAGCTTCTCAGGCTCTGGAAACACCATATATTTT
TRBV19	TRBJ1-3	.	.	CASRTPGLGSGNTIYF	TGTGCCAGTAGGACACCCGGATTGGGATCTGGAAACACCATATATTTT
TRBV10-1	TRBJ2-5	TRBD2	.	CASSETSGGEETQYF	TGCGCCAGCAGTGAGACTAGCGGGGGGGAAGAGACCCAGTACTTC
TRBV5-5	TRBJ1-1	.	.	CASSPVAQANTEAFF	TGTGCCAGCAGCCCCGTCGCACAGGCCAACACTGAAGCTTTCTTT
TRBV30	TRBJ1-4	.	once	CAWSVLREKLFF	TGTGCCTGGAGTGTACTCAGGGAGAAACTGTTTTTT
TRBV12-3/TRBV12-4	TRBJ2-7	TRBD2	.	CATSGRVPYEQYF	TGTGCCACTAGCGGGAGGGTACCCTACGAGCAGTACTTC
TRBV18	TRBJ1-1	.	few	CASSPQGNTEAFF	TGTGCCAGCTCACCTCAGGGAAACACTGAAGCTTTCTTT
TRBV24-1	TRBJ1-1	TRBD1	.	CATSESGGNTEAFF	TGTGCCACCAGTGAATCAGGGGGGAACACTGAAGCTTTCTTT
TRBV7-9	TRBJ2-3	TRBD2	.	CASSHTGTSGRGRSDTQYF	TGTGCCAGCAGCCACACCGGGACTAGCGGGAGGGGTAGGTCAGATACGCAGTATTTT
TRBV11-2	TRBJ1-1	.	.	CASLPNQGLNTEAFF	TGTGCCAGCCTACCGAACCAGGGATTGAACACTGAAGCTTTCTTT
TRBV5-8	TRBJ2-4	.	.	CASSPGGAGTKNIQYF	TGTGCCAGCAGCCCCGGTGGGGCGGGGACCAAAAACATTCAGTACTTC
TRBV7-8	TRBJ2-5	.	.	CASSGSPGQETQYF	TGTGCCAGCAGCGGGTCACCCGGGCAAGAGACCCAGTACTTC
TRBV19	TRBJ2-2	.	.	CASSRHTGELFF	TGTGCCAGTAGTAGACACACCGGGGAGCTGTTTTTT
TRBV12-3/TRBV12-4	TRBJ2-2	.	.	CASRWLMNGELFF	TGTGCCAGCAGGTGGTTGATGAACGGGGAGCTGTTTTTT
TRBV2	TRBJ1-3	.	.	CASKTDAQTGNTIYF	TGTGCCAGCAAAACGGACGCCCAGACGGGAAACACCATATATTTT
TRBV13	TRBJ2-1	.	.	CASSLSRSEQFF	TGTGCCAGCAGCCTGTCTAGGAGTGAGCAGTTCTTC
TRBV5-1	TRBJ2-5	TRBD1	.	CASSLSVDLRPGQGLQETQYF	TGCGCCAGCAGCTTGAGTGTCGACCTGAGACCGGGACAGGGGTTGCAAGAGACCCAGTACTTC
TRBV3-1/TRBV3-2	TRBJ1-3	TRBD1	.	CASSQPTGSSGNTIYF	TGTGCCAGCAGCCAACCGACAGGGTCCTCTGGAAACACCATATATTTT
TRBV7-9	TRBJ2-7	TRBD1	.	CASSVGQGAYSYEQYF	TGTGCCAGCAGCGTGGGACAGGGGGCTTACTCCTACGAGCAGTACTTC
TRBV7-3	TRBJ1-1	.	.	CASSLTGGQNTEAFF	TGTGCCAGCAGCTTAACGGGGGGACAGAACACTGAAGCTTTCTTT
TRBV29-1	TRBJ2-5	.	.	CSVERGGPQETQYF	TGCAGCGTTGAAAGGGGCGGGCCCCAAGAGACCCAGTACTTC
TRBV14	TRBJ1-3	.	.	CASSQAGQVSGNTIYF	TGTGCCAGCAGCCAAGCCGGTCAGGTCTCTGGAAACACCATATATTTT
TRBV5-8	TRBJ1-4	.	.	CASNPGSRGNEKLFF	TGTGCCAGCAACCCAGGGTCGAGGGGAAATGAAAAACTGTTTTTT
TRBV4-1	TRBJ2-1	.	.	CASSHDDPAYNEQFF	TGCGCCAGCAGCCATGATGACCCGGCATACAATGAGCAGTTCTTC
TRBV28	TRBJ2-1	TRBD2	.	CASSLPATGGRVGEQFF	TGTGCCAGCAGTTTACCCGCGACTGGCGGGAGGGTCGGTGAGCAGTTCTTC
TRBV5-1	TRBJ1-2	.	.	CASSLLLGGGYTF	TGCGCCAGCAGCTTGTTATTGGGTGGTGGCTACACCTTC
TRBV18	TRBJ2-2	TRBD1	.	CASSPLRDRGNTGELFF	TGTGCCAGCTCACCATTGAGGGACAGGGGGAACACCGGGGAGCTGTTTTTT
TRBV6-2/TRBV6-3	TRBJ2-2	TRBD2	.	CASSLMTSGQTNTGELFF	TGTGCCAGCAGTTTAATGACTAGCGGGCAAACGAACACCGGGGAGCTGTTTTTT
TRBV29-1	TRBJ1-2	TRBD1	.	CSVANRGNYGYTF	TGCAGCGTCGCAAACAGGGGGAACTATGGCTACACCTTC
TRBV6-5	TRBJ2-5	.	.	CASGQGYGAQYF	TGTGCCAGCGGGCAGGGCTATGGGGCCCAGTACTTC
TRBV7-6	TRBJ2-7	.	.	CASSLAIGGAGYEQYF	TGTGCCAGCAGCTTAGCCATAGGGGGTGCTGGCTACGAGCAGTACTTC
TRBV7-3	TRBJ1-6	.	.	CASSPDHNSPLHF	TGTGCCAGCAGCCCTGACCATAATTCACCCCTCCACTTT
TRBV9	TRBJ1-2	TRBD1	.	CASSAIATGGSGYTF	TGTGCCAGCAGCGCTATCGCGACAGGGGGCAGTGGCTACACCTTC
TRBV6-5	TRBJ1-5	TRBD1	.	CASSETGGGQPQHF	TGTGCCAGCAGCGAGACAGGGGGAGGCCAGCCCCAGCATTTT
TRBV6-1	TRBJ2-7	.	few	CASSEVEQGRRKYF	TGTGCCAGCAGTGAAGTGGAACAGGGGAGGAGAAAGTACTTC
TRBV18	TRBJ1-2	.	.	CASSPAGEYYGYTF	TGTGCCAGCTCACCGGCCGGGGAGTACTATGGCTACACCTTC
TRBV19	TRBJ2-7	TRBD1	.	CASCDPGQGGYEQYF	TGTGCCAGTTGTGACCCGGGACAGGGGGGCTACGAGCAGTACTTC
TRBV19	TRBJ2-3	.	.	CASSPRTGTDTQYF	TGTGCCAGTAGTCCGCGGACGGGCACAGATACGCAGTATTTT
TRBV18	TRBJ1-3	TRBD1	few	CASSPARGRFGNTIYF	TGTGCCAGCTCACCAGCCAGGGGGCGGTTTGGAAACACCATATATTTT
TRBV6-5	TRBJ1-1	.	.	CASSYGGYTEAFF	TGTGCCAGCAGTTACGGGGGGTACACTGAAGCTTTCTTT
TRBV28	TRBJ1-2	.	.	CASSLGAGLGYTF	TGTGCCAGCAGTTTAGGGGCAGGGCTTGGCTACACCTTC
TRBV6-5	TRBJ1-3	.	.	CASSYGGNTIYF	TGTGCCAGCAGTTACGGGGGAAACACCATATATTTT
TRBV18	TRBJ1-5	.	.	CASSPTASAVMYSNQPQHF	TGTGCCAGCTCACCCACAGCGAGTGCTGTGATGTATAGCAATCAGCCCCAGCATTTT
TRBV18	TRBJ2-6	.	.	CASSPFYLALGSGANVLTF	TGTGCCAGCTCACCATTTTATCTGGCGCTGGGCTCTGGGGCCAACGTCCTGACTTTC
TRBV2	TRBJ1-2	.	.	CASSLPVSLYGYTF	TGTGCCAGCAGCCTGCCGGTCAGCCTCTATGGCTACACCTTC
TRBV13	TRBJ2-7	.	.	CASSLRSYEQYF	TGTGCCAGCAGCCTTAGGTCCTACGAGCAGTACTTC
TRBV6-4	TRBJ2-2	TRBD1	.	CASSPGQGEAGELFF	TGTGCCAGCAGCCCTGGACAGGGGGAGGCCGGGGAGCTGTTTTTT